The source of this TCR beta chain is a study of cytomegalovirus exposure and HLA in healthy donors (dated by TCRdb to about 2017). Regarding the study in general: In an earlier analysis of around 540 of the donors, around 300 Gb of sequence data and roughly 100 million unique TCR beta sequences from approximately 180 million T cells were reported. Approximately 330 gigabases of sequencing data and around 90 million unique TCR sequences made up an early release that covered 500 to 650 HLA-typed donors. Among the roughly 400 genotyped donors, roughly 80% belonged to the genetic ancestry cluster associated with self-reported Caucasian donors. The aim of the study was to test whether cataloging public T cell receptors could identify signatures of past pathogen exposure. The study used immunosequencing to profile the T cell repertoires of 666 subjects and linked those repertoires to cytomegalovirus serostatus. A separate validation cohort of over 95 different subjects was used in addition to the approximately 610-subject first cohort. To predict cytomegalovirus infection status, the study brought together high-throughput TCR immunosequencing, statistical association of individual TCRs with disease status, and machine learning. In a later analysis, previously published TCR beta repertoires from fewer than 750 donors were re-analyzed and high-resolution HLA genotyping was added so that TCR occurrence patterns could be studied. The later analysis used no new phenotypic data to find candidate immune exposures, relying instead on TCR beta sequences and their occurrence across donors. An earlier analysis of roughly 600 of the donors used high-throughput TCR beta sequencing to judge whether each TCR beta V gene segment behaved as functional or pseudogenic. Donor age, sex, ethnicity and CMV serostatus were compiled alongside the repertoire data. A later genetic analysis took genome-wide SNP genotypes for about 60% of the roughly 670 donors and used that subset as a discovery cohort. All discovery cohort repertoires had been generated using a single sequencing platform. HLA typing covered class I and class II loci at four-digit resolution. The number of typed donors differed by locus: roughly 629-640 for A, B, C, DRB1 and DQB1; 500 to 550 for DQA1; about 600 for DPA1; and roughly 450 for DPB1. Because of strong linkage in the cohort, roughly five DR-DQ haplotypes were treated as single units for association and clustering. On average, around 240,000 unique TCR beta nucleotide sequences were sequenced per donor among some 430 genotyped donors of the cohort, with about 17% of those sequences being non-productive.

Remarks on this clone: What this receptor recognizes is not known. No base quality information exists; no much larger clone differs at one position.

Paper-wide results and their limitations: Several of the top co-occurrence clusters appeared to be linked to parvovirus B19, influenza, CMV and Epstein-Barr virus, according to a later analysis. Sequencing depth was assumed to be roughly uniform across donors in the presence/absence analyses, though that assumption may not hold. Strong co-occurrence of HLA alleles, especially DR and DQ, made assigning TCR associations to individual alleles difficult. In a later analysis, the rate of TCR association differed among HLA loci, with DRB1 alleles having the most associated TCRs and HLA-C alleles having the fewest. Specific HLA alleles were associated with 15,000 to 20,000 TCR beta sequences at a false discovery rate of 0.05 in a later analysis. The classifier was reported to diagnose cytomegalovirus status with high specificity and sensitivity in both the original and validation cohorts. Most TCR sequences were seen in very few donors, while some public TCRs were found in many individuals. Most CMV-associated TCR beta chains appeared to be HLA-restricted in a later analysis, and the HLA associations seemed to be driven largely by CMV exposure. A later analysis found that HLA-associated TCR beta chains were more clonally expanded and had lower generation probabilities than equally common non-associated chains. Some IMGT-functional V segments, including TRBV6-2 and TRBV6-3, could not be told apart with the 87-base-pair reads, so those segments were excluded. A further reported finding was that TCR beta sequences accurately predicted the HLA-A and HLA-B alleles for most subjects in the first cohort. V-gene and J-gene trimming of TCR beta chains was associated with a missense DCLRE1C variant in a later genetic analysis, and the association was replicated in an independent cohort. This cohort had only TCR beta chains sequenced, and the lack of alpha or paired-chain data limited which features could be detected. A few of the identified cytomegalovirus-associated TCR beta chains were confirmed in vitro to be specific for cytomegalovirus antigens. Immune exposure information for the cohort was limited to CMV serostatus. Correlated functional status among segregating V segments might be attributable to linkage disequilibrium, but an unknown experimental factor could not be ruled out. Roughly 17 rarely observed V segments, including chromosome 9 orphons, were excluded from the earlier analysis of some 590 of the donors because counts were too low. It was suggested by the authors that the approach could potentially be generalized to other disease states and immunological phenotypes. The sequencing pipeline was judged likely to have produced a cluster of highly shared sequence variants as a technical artifact. A total of fewer than 200 TCR beta chains were listed by the study as associated with cytomegalovirus. Because HLA typing was missing for some donors at each locus, association tests included only the typed subset. According to a later genetic analysis, donors in an Asian-associated ancestry cluster had fewer N-insertions in productive TCRs than the approximately 700-donor mean. In an earlier analysis of roughly 560 of the donors, most TCR beta V segments were observed in productive rearrangements about 90% or about 30% of the time, broadly matching IMGT annotations.

From its cysteine to its phenylalanine, the CDR3 spans 13 amino acids. The kept DNA is CDR3 alone, 39 bases in frame from the first base. The junction carries 5 bases between V and J, which are trimmed by 1 base and 4 bases respectively. Based on the germline V gene, the CDR1 and CDR2 sequences are SGDLS and YYNGEE. The cohort comprised around 690 healthy bone marrow donors. Cohort members were all nominally healthy when sampled, although unrecorded immune exposures were likely present. The donor was CMV seropositive and belonged to the group of about 290 seropositive cohort members. Every donor gave a peripheral blood sample, and the peripheral blood mononuclear cells from that sample were used for TCR beta sequencing. Genomic DNA was extracted from the blood cell samples with the Qiagen DNeasy Blood Extraction Kit. Library preparation was by the immunoSEQ multiplex PCR assay. For the multiplex PCR, a mixture combining 60 forward primers for TCR Vbeta segments and 13 reverse primers for TCR Jbeta segments was used. The CDR3 region of rearranged TCR beta genes was amplified from genomic DNA by a multiplex PCR assay. On the Illumina HiSeq System, the amplified TCR beta libraries were sequenced as 87-base-pair reads. The study's processing was this. A later analysis counted about 80 million unique TCR beta chains across the 700 or so repertoires, and 9.5 million to 11 million of these chains were shared by at least two donors. Raw reads were error-corrected and collapsed into unique sequences by a nearest-neighbor algorithm in which closely related sequences were merged to remove PCR and sequencing errors. V, D and J gene segments were assigned by aligning CDR3 sequences to IMGT reference sequences. Each retained sequence needed at least a six-nucleotide match to both a V gene segment and a J gene segment. A rearrangement was called productive if the CDR3 had no stop codons and remained in frame with V and J, and every other rearrangement was called non-productive. CDR3 was defined according to IMGT convention as the region running from the second conserved V-encoded cysteine to the conserved J-encoded phenylalanine. Sequences without an unambiguous match to a single V gene segment were excluded from the earlier analysis of 450 to 750 of the donors. An earlier analysis of about 590 of the donors classified V segments as functional when productive rearrangements were above 56.7% and as segregating when the standard deviation between donors was above 5%. A statistical classification framework was developed to diagnose cytomegalovirus status using the catalog of TCR beta chain sequences. In a later analysis, V and J genes were assigned by comparing TCR nucleotide sequences against IMGT/GENE-DB human TR gene sequences. Using the TCRdist pipeline, a later analysis assigned CDR3 sequences along with most-parsimonious VDJ recombination scenarios. A later analysis defined each TCR beta chain by its CDR3 amino acid sequence plus V-gene family, and excluded reads lacking a unique V-gene family. In a later analysis, 500 to 700 highly shared, low-generation-probability nucleotide sequences were removed to address suspected cross-contamination and a sequencing artifact. In a later analysis, a clonal expansion index for each public chain was calculated from normalized within-repertoire ranks of inferred template counts. Generation probabilities in a later analysis came from a VDJ recombination model fitted to out-of-frame rearrangements, and those results were checked against IGoR. A later analysis scored TCR-TCR, TCR-HLA and TCR-CMV co-occurrence with hypergeometric tests, applying a repertoire-size bias correction to TCR pairs. A later analysis estimated false discovery rates by permuting HLA or CMV assignments 20 times. In a later analysis, co-occurring TCRs were grouped with DBSCAN, and TCRdist sequence similarity was added when clustering was performed within HLA-allele-positive subsets. For co-occurrence clustering, repertoires with fewer than 30,000 or more than 120,000 public chains were excluded, along with about five repertoires with anomalous nucleotide sharing. The immuneACCESS repertoire file appears here via TCRdb, limited to in-frame rearrangements. These files lack a portion of the clones; in checked studies, under half of the deficit traces to unresolved V genes, and the cause of the others is not known. That table furnishes V, J and clone size, whereas the DNA furnished D and trimming. In all, the sample holds 150,000 to 200,000 clones, and 75% to 80% of those were seen once. About 0.93% of the sample rests with the top ten.

The material sequenced was PBMCs. The receptor's source is a woman in her forties or fifties in good health and CMV-seropositive. The chain is encoded by TRBV9 joined to TRBJ2-2; TRBD1 could be the D gene, as 5 bases match. The DNA sequence is TGTGCCAGCAGCGTAAGGGGCACCGGGGAGCTGTTTTTT. It codes for CASSVRGTGELFF.